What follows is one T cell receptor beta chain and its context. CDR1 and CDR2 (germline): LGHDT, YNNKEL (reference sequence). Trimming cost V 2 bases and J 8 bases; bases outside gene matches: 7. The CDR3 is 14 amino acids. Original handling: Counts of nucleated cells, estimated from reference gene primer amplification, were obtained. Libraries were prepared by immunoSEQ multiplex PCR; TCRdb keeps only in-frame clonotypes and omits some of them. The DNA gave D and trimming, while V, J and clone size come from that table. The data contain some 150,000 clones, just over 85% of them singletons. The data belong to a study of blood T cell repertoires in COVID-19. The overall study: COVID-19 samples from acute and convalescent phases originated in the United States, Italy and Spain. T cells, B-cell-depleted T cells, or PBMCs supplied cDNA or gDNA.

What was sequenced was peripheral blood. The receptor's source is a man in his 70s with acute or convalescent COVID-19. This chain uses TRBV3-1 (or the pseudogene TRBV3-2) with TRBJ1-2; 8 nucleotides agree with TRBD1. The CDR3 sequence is CASSQQDREGGYTF. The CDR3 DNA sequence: TGTGCCAGCAGCCAACAGGACAGGGAGGGCGGCTACACCTTC.